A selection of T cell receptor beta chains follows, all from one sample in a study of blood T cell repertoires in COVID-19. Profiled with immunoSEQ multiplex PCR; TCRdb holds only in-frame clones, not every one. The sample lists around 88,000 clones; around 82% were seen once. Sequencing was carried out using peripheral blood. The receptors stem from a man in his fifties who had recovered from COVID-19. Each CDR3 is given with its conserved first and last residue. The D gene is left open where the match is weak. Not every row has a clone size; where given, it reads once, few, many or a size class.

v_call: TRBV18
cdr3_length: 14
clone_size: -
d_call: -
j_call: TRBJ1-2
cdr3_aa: CASSKGGSGYGYTF
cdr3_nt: TGTGCCAGCTCGAAGGGGGGGAGCGGCTATGGCTACACCTTC

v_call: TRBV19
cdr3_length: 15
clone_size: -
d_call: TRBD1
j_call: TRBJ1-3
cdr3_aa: CASRFDRAPGNTIYF
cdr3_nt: TGTGCCAGTAGGTTCGACAGGGCTCCTGGAAACACCATATATTTT

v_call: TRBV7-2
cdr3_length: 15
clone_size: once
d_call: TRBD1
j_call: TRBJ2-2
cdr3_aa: CASSSTGGWTGELFF
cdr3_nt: TGTGCCAGCAGCTCGACAGGGGGCTGGACCGGGGAGCTGTTTTTT

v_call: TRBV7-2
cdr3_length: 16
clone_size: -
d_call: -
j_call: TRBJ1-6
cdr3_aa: CASSDSYSSYNSPLHF
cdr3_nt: TGTGCCAGCAGCGACTCGTATAGCTCCTATAATTCACCCCTCCACTTT

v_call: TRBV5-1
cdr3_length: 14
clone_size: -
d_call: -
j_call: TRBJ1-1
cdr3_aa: CASSLTGLDTEAFF
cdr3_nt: TGCGCCAGCAGCTTGACAGGCCTCGACACTGAAGCTTTCTTT

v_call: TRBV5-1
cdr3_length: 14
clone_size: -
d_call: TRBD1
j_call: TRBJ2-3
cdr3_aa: CASSVQGAGDTQYF
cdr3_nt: TGCGCCAGCAGCGTTCAGGGGGCCGGAGATACGCAGTATTTT

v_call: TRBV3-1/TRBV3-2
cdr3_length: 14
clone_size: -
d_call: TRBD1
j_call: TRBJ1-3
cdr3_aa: CASETGRTGNTIYF
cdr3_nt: TGTGCCAGCGAGACAGGGCGGACTGGAAACACCATATATTTT

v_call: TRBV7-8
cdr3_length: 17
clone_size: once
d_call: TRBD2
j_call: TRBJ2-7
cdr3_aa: CASSSPGGGGSSYEQYF
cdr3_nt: TGTGCCAGCAGCTCCCCCGGGGGCGGGGGGTCATCCTACGAGCAGTACTTC

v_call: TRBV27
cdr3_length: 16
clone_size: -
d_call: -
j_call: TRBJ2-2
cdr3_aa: CASSPVSRGMFGELFF
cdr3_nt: TGTGCCAGCAGCCCGGTCTCCAGGGGAATGTTCGGGGAGCTGTTTTTT

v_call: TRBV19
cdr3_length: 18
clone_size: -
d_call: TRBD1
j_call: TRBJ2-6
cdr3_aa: CASSVTGARGSGANVLTF
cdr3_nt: TGTGCCAGTAGTGTTACAGGGGCGAGGGGCTCTGGGGCCAACGTCCTGACTTTC

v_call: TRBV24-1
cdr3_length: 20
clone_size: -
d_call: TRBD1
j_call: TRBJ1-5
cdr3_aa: CATSDLGGQGATRGNQPQHF
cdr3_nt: TGTGCCACCAGTGATTTAGGTGGACAGGGGGCTACCCGAGGCAATCAGCCCCAGCATTTT

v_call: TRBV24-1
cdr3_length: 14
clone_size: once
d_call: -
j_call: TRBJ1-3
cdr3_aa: CATSDPTEGNTIYF
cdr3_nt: TGTGCCACCAGTGATCCGACAGAGGGAAACACCATATATTTT

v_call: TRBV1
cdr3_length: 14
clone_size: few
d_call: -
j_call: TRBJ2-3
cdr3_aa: CTRLGVAGGDTQYF
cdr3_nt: TGCACTCGCCTGGGGGTAGCGGGAGGAGATACGCAGTATTTT

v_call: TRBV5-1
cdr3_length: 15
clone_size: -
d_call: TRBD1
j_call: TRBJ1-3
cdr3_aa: CASSSGQSSGNTIYF
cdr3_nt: TGCGCCAGCAGCTCGGGACAGTCCTCTGGAAACACCATATATTTT

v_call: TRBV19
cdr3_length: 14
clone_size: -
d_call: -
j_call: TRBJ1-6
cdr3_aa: CASSMSAGNSPLHF
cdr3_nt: TGTGCCAGTAGTATGTCGGCAGGGAATTCACCCCTCCACTTT

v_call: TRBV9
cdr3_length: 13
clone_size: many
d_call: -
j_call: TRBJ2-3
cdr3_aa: CASSVDTTDTQYF
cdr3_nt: TGTGCCAGCAGCGTAGACACCACAGATACGCAGTATTTT

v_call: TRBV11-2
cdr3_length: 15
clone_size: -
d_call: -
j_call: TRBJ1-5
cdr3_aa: CASSLGQAYNQPQHF
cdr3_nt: TGTGCCAGCAGCTTAGGGCAGGCTTACAATCAGCCCCAGCATTTT

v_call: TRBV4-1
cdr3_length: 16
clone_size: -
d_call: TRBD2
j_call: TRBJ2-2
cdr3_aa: CASSQVPGGNTGELFF
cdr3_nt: TGCGCCAGCAGCCAAGTGCCGGGAGGGAACACCGGGGAGCTGTTTTTT

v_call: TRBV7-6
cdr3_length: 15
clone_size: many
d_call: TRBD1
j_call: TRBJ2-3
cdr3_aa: CASSGGQGAADTQYF
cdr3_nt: TGTGCCAGCAGCGGGGGACAGGGGGCAGCAGATACGCAGTATTTT

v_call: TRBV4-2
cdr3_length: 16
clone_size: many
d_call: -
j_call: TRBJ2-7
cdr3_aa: CASSQDRDMPSYEQYF
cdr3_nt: TGTGCCAGCAGCCAAGATAGAGACATGCCCTCCTACGAGCAGTACTTC

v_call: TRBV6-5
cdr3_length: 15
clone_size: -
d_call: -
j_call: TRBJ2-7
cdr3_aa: CASSEPEGLAYEQYF
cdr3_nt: TGTGCCAGCAGCGAGCCGGAAGGACTGGCCTACGAGCAGTACTTC

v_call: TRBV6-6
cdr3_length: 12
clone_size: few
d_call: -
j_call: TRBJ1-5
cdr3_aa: CAGANSNQPQHF
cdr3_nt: TGTGCCGGAGCAAATAGCAATCAGCCCCAGCATTTT

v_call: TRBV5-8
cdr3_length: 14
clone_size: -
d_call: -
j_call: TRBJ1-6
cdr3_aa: CASSLIRGYSPLHF
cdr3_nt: TGTGCCAGCAGTCTCATTAGGGGGTATTCACCCCTCCACTTT

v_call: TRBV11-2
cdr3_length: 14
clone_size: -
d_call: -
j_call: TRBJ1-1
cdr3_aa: CASSPRGGVAEAFF
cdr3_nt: TGTGCCAGCAGCCCCCGGGGGGGGGTCGCTGAAGCTTTCTTT

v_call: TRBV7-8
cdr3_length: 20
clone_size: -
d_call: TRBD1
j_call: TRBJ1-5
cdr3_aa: CASSYLLGQGNIGSNQPQHF
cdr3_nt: TGTGCCAGCAGCTACCTCCTTGGACAGGGAAATATTGGCAGCAATCAGCCCCAGCATTTT

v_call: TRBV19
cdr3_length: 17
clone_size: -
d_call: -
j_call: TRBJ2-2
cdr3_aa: CASIGGRNPTNTGELFF
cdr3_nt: TGTGCCAGTATAGGAGGCCGAAACCCCACGAACACCGGGGAGCTGTTTTTT